The TCR beta chain described here comes from a study of T cell responses to AZD1222 COVID-19 vaccine. V was pared by 5 bases and J by 3 bases, with 10 bases between. Germline V gives CDR1 MNHEY, CDR2 SVGAGI. The length of the CDR3 is 13 residues. Using immunoSEQ multiplex PCR, the repertoire was profiled, and TCRdb retains in-frame clones only, with some absent. Counted here are roughly 150,000 clones, 70% to 90% occurring once; the ten biggest clones make up about 8%. The source of this sequence is an adult in good health. The starting material was peripheral blood, obtained on day 0 of AZD1222 vaccination. V gene TRBV6-5 combines with J gene TRBJ2-5; TRBD1 is a possible D gene (6 bases). In DNA, the CDR3 is TGTGCCAGCAGTACGGACAGAGAAGAGACCCAGTACTTC. It translates to CASSTDREETQYF.